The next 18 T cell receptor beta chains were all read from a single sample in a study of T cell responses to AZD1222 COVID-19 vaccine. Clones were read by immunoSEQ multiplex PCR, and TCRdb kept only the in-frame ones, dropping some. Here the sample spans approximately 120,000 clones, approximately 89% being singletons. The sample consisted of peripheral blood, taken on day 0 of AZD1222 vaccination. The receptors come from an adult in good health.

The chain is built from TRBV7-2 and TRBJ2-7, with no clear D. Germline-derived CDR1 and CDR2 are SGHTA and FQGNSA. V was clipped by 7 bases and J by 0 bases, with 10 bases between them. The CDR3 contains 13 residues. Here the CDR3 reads CASNGPSSYEQYF. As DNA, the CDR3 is TGTGCCAGCAACGGGCCTAGCTCCTACGAGCAGTACTTC.

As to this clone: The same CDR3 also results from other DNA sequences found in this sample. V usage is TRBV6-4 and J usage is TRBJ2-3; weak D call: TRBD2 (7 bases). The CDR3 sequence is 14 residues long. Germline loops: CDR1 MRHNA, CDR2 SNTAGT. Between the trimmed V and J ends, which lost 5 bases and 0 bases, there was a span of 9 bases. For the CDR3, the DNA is TGTGCCAGCAGTAGGGGGGGAAGCACAGATACGCAGTATTTT. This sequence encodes CASSRGGSTDTQYF.

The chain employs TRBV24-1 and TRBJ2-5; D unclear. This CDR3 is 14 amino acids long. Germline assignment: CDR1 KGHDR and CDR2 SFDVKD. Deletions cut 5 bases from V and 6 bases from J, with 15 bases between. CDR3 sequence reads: CATSAPGGHQTQYF. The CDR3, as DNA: TGTGCCACCAGTGCCCCAGGTGGCCACCAGACCCAGTACTTC.

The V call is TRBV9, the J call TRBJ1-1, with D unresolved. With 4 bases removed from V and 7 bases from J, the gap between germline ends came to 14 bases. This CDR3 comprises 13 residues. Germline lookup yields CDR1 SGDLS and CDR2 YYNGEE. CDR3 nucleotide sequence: TGTGCCAGCAGCCCTCCCGGGGAGGTTGAAGCTTTCTTT. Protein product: CASSPPGEVEAFF.

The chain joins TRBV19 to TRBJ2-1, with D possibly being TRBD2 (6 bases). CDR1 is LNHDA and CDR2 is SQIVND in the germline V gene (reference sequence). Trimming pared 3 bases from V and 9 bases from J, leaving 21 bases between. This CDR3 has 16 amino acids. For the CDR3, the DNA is TGTGCCAGTAGTATTGGGGGGACCAGTTTACCGAGTGAGCAGTTCTTC. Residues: CASSIGGTSLPSEQFF.

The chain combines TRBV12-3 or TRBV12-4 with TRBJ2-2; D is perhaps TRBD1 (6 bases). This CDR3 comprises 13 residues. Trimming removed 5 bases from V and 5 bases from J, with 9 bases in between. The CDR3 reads CASSQGLTGELFF. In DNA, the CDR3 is TGTGCCAGCAGTCAGGGGCTAACCGGGGAGCTGTTTTTT.

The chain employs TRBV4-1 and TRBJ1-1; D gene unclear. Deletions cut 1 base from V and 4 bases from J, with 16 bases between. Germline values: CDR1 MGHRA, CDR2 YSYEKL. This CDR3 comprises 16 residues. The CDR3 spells CASSQVVPGPGTEAFF. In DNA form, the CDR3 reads TGCGCCAGCAGCCAAGTGGTACCTGGTCCGGGCACTGAAGCTTTCTTT.

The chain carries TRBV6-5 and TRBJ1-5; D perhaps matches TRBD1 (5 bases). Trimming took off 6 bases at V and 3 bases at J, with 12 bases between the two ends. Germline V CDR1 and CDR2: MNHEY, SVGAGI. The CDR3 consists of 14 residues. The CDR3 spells CASRAGTYNQPQHF. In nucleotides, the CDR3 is TGTGCCAGCAGGGCCGGGACCTACAATCAGCCCCAGCATTTT.

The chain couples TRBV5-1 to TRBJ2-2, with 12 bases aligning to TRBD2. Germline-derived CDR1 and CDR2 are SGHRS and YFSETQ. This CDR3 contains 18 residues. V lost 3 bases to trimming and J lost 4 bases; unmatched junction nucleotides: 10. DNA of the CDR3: TGCGCCAGCAGCTCCGCTAGCGGGGGGGCAGAGGTCACCGGGGAGCTGTTTTTT. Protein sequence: CASSSASGGAEVTGELFF.

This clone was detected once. CDR3 in DNA: TGTGCCAGCAGTGAAAGCTTGAAGGGAAACACCATATATTTT. Encoded protein: CASSESLKGNTIYF. The chain is built from TRBV6-1 and TRBJ1-3; D gene ambiguous. The CDR3 spans 14 residues. V lost 2 bases, J lost 4 bases, and 9 bases lay in between. CDR1 MNHNS and CDR2 SASEGT come from the germline V gene.

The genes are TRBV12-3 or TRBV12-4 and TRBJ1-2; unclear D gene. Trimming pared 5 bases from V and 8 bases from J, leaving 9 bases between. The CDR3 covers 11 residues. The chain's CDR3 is CASSRTGGYTF. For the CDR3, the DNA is TGTGCCAGCAGTCGGACTGGGGGCTACACCTTC.

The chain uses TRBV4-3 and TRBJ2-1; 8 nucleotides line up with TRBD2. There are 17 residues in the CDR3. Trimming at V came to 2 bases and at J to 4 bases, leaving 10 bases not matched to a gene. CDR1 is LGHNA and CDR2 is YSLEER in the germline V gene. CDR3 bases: TGCGCCAGCAGCCAATCCATTGCGGGGGGCTCGTACAATGAGCAGTTCTTC. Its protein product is CASSQSIAGGSYNEQFF.

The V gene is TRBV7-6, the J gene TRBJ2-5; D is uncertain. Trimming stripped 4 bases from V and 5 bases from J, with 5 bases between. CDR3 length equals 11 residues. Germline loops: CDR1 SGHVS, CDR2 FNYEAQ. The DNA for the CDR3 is TGTGCCAGCAGCTCAGTGGAGACCCAGTACTTC. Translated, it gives CASSSVETQYF.

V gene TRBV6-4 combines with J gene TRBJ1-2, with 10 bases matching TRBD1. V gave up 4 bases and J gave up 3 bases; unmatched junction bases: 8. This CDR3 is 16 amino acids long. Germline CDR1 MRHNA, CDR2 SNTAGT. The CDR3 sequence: CASSVTSGQGYYGYTF. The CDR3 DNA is TGTGCCAGCAGTGTCACGTCGGGACAGGGGTACTATGGCTACACCTTC.

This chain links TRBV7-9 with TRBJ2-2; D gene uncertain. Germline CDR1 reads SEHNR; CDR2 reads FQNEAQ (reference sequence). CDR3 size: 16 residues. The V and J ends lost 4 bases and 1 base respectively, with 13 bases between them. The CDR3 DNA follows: TGTGCCAGCAGCTCCCCCCGGGCCCTGAACACCGGGGAGCTGTTTTTT. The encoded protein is CASSSPRALNTGELFF.

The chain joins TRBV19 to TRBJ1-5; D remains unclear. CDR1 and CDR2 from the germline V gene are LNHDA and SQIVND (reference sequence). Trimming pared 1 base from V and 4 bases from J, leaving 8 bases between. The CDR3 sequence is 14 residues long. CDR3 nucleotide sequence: TGTGCCAGTAGTATAGTAAGGCAGAATCAGCCCCAGCATTTT. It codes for CASSIVRQNQPQHF.

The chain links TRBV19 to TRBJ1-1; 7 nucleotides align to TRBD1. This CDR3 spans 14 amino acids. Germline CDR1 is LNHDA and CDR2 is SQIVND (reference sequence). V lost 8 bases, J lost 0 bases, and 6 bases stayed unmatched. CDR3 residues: CASQDRPLNTEAFF. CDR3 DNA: TGTGCCAGTCAGGACAGGCCTTTGAACACTGAAGCTTTCTTT. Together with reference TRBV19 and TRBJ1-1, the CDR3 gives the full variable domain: DGGITQSPKYLFRKEGQNVTLSCEQNLNHDAMYWYRQDPGQGLRLIYYSQIVNDFQKGDIAEGYSVSREKKESFPLTVTSAQKNPTAFYLCASQDRPLNTEAFFGQGTRLTVV.

CDR3 in amino acids: CASSLEATGELFF. In nucleotides, the CDR3 is TGTGCCAGCAGCTTAGAGGCGACCGGGGAGCTGTTTTTT. This chain joins TRBV7-9 and TRBJ2-2; D gene ambiguous. CDR3 size: 13 residues. In germline, CDR1 is SEHNR, CDR2 FQNEAQ (reference sequence). The ends were cut back, 1 base at V and 5 bases at J, with 5 bases in the middle.